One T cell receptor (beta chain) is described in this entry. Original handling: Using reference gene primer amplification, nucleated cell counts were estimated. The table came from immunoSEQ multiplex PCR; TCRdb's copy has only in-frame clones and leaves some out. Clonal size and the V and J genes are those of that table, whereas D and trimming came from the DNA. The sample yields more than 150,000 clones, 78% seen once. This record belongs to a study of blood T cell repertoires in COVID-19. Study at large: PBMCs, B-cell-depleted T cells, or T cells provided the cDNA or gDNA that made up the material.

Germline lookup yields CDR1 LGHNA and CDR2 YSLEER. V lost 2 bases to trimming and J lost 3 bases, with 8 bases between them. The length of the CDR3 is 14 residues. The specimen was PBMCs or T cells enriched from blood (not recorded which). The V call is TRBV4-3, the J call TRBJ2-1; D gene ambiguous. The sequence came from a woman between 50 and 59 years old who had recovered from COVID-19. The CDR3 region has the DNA TGCGCCAGCAGCCAAACATTCCTCTACAATGAGCAGTTCTTC. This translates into CASSQTFLYNEQFF.